Listed below are T cell receptor beta chains from one sample, sequenced in a study of blood T cell repertoires in COVID-19. Repertoires were generated with immunoSEQ multiplex PCR, while TCRdb's copy carries only in-frame clones and drops some. The sample carries 100,000 or so clones, about 85% recorded once. The source material was peripheral blood. The receptors shown here come from a woman between 65 and 79 years old with active or convalescent COVID-19. CDR3s leave out the opening cysteine and the closing phenylalanine or tryptophan. Fields, in order: J gene, V gene, CDR3 protein.

J: TRBJ1-1
V: TRBV18
CDR3: ASSPWTGGGYFNTEAF

J: TRBJ1-1
V: TRBV18
CDR3: ASSPRGTGGLIAEAF

J: TRBJ1-1
V: TRBV19
CDR3: ASSSYGGGTEAF

J: TRBJ2-3
V: TRBV7-9
CDR3: ASSFGMQGESDTQY

J: TRBJ1-2
V: TRBV19
CDR3: ASSRDDRLKYGYT

J: TRBJ1-5
V: TRBV19
CDR3: ASSMWGQGVVQPQH

J: TRBJ2-5
V: TRBV9
CDR3: ASSVGASGRALETQY

J: TRBJ2-3
V: TRBV7-2
CDR3: ASSFTAGTDTQY

J: TRBJ2-1
V: TRBV11-3
CDR3: ASSLGGITYNEQF

J: TRBJ2-1
V: TRBV2
CDR3: ASSLLAGRPNEQF

J: TRBJ2-3
V: TRBV7-2
CDR3: ASSLAYNTDTQY

J: TRBJ1-2
V: TRBV10-2
CDR3: ASSEGRPTGGYT

J: TRBJ2-1
V: TRBV23-1
CDR3: ASSHPGLAGSYNEQF

J: TRBJ1-5
V: TRBV24-1
CDR3: ATGVGGNQPQH

J: TRBJ2-6
V: TRBV5-1
CDR3: ATGSSGANVLT

J: TRBJ2-7
V: TRBV4-2
CDR3: ASSRDSGGQSYEQY

J: TRBJ2-1
V: TRBV4-3
CDR3: ASSPTIDRGLGNEQF

J: TRBJ2-1
V: TRBV25-1
CDR3: ASSISGGANEQF

J: TRBJ1-5
V: TRBV6-5
CDR3: ASSSRTGWNQPQH

J: TRBJ1-4
V: TRBV7-2
CDR3: ASSLRGLTGTNEKLF

J: TRBJ2-7
V: TRBV4-2
CDR3: ASSQASHGTGNYEQY

J: TRBJ1-2
V: TRBV3-1/TRBV3-2
CDR3: ASSQMRAAGYT

J: TRBJ1-1
V: TRBV27
CDR3: ASSLKQGPRRNAEAF

J: TRBJ2-5
V: TRBV18
CDR3: ASSGQQETQY

J: TRBJ2-7
V: TRBV7-8
CDR3: ASSLSRNVYEQY

J: TRBJ1-2
V: TRBV7-2
CDR3: ASSLEWQGGGGYT

J: TRBJ2-7
V: TRBV6-4
CDR3: ASSDPMRGFRETTYEQY

J: TRBJ1-6
V: TRBV30
CDR3: AWTPEGGGTPLH

J: TRBJ1-5
V: TRBV2
CDR3: ASSELGDSNQPQH

J: TRBJ2-3
V: TRBV30
CDR3: AATSGNTDTQY

J: TRBJ2-3
V: TRBV5-1
CDR3: ASSSGLAGGADTQY

J: TRBJ2-3
V: TRBV11-2
CDR3: ASSRELVPRQY

J: TRBJ1-4
V: TRBV7-2
CDR3: ASSLAGYRGARATNEKLF

J: TRBJ1-4
V: TRBV5-4
CDR3: ASSFDRGKEKLF

J: TRBJ2-1
V: TRBV4-3
CDR3: ASSQEVTSGYNEQF

J: TRBJ2-7
V: TRBV6-1
CDR3: ASSDRSSGVPYEQY

J: TRBJ2-7
V: TRBV5-4
CDR3: ASSLAGKAYEQY

J: TRBJ1-1
V: TRBV7-9
CDR3: ASSLTTGVGTEAF

J: TRBJ2-7
V: TRBV19
CDR3: ASSRIGGGAPYEQY

J: TRBJ2-1
V: TRBV28
CDR3: ASSLPPRHPQF

J: TRBJ1-5
V: TRBV28
CDR3: ASTLGGLTNQPQH

J: TRBJ1-1
V: TRBV28
CDR3: ASSLPLNTEAF

J: TRBJ2-1
V: TRBV7-2
CDR3: ASRTFSGGANEQF

J: TRBJ2-5
V: TRBV7-9
CDR3: ASSPGLAGDSLEETQY

J: TRBJ1-1
V: TRBV28
CDR3: ASSFIHISTEAF

J: TRBJ2-5
V: TRBV5-1
CDR3: ASSHNTGGGETQY

J: TRBJ2-1
V: TRBV5-6
CDR3: ASSFGDSVYNEQF